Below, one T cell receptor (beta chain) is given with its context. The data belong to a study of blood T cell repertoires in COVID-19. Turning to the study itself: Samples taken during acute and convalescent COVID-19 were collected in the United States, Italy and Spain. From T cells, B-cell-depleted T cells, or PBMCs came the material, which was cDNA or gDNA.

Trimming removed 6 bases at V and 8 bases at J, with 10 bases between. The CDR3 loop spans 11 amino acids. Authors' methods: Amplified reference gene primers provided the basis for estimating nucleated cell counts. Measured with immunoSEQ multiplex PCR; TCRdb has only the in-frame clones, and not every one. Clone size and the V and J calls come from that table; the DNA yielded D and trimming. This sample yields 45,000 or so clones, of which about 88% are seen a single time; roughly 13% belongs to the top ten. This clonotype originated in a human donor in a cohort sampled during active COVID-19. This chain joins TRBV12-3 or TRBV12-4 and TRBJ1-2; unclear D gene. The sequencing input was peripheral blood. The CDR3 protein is CASSNGGGYTF. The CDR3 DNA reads TGTGCCAGCAGCAACGGAGGGGGCTACACCTTC.